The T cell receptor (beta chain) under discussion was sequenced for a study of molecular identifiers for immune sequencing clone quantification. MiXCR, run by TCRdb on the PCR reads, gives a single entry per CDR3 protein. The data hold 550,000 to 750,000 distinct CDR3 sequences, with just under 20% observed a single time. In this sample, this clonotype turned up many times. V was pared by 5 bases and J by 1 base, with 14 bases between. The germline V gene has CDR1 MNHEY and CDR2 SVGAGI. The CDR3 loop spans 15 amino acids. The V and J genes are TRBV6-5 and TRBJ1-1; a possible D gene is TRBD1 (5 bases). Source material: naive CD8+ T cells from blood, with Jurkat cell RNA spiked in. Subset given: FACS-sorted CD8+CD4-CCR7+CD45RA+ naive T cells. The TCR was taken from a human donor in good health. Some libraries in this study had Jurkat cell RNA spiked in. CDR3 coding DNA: TGTGCCAGCAGTATGAGTGGGGGATGGAACACTGAAGCTTTCTTT. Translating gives CASSMSGGWNTEAFF.